This TCR beta chain was identified in a study of CD8+ T cells in alopecia areata. Study as a whole: Treatment comprised oral tofacitinib, 5 to 10 mg twice daily, in treated patients.

Both peripheral blood and punch biopsies of lesional scalp skin were obtained from patients who had alopecia areata. TCR sequencing used cDNA made by reverse transcription of extracted RNA. Repertoires were generated with immunoSEQ multiplex PCR, while TCRdb's copy carries only in-frame clones and drops some. The table has about 200,000 clones, around 62% seen once. This sequence originates from a human donor with alopecia areata. Sample: CD4+ T cells sorted from blood, taken at week 0.

The CDR3: CASSSQGTNQPQHF. DNA of the CDR3: TGTGCCAGCAGTTCGCAGGGTACTAATCAGCCCCAGCATTTT. The chain is built from TRBV6-6 and TRBJ1-5, with D possibly TRBD1 on 5 matching bases. Trimming removed 4 bases at V and 4 bases at J, with 11 bases between. Germline assignment: CDR1 MNHNY and CDR2 SVGAGI (reference sequence). The CDR3 is made up of 14 amino acids.